The 12 T cell receptor beta chains reported below all come from one sample, sequenced in a study of persistence of HIV-infected CD4 T cells. The libraries were made with immunoSEQ version 4 in survey mode. TCRdb's table, derived via immunoSEQ multiplex PCR, lists solely in-frame clones and lacks some. The sample lists roughly 43,000 clones, around 90% seen once, with about 0.94% in the top ten. These receptors have no identified antigens. This nonspecific control used anti-CD3/anti-CD28 bead stimulation of CD4+ T cells. Sorting of responding CD4+ T cells relied on upregulated CD40 ligand together with CD69. This material consisted of CD4+ T cells sorted from PBMCs after approximately 18-hour stimulation, taken from a patient who received antiretroviral therapy. The receptors were sampled from an adult man with HIV who was CMV-seropositive.

This clone was seen once. V is TRBV5-1 and J is TRBJ2-7, with TRBD1 matching 9 bases. Per the germline V gene, CDR1 is SGHRS and CDR2 is YFSETQ. The CDR3 has 15 amino acids. Trimming at V came to 0 bases and at J to 3 bases, leaving 4 bases not matched to a gene. CDR3 sequence: CASSLGGQGRYEQYF. In DNA form, the CDR3 reads TGCGCCAGCAGCTTGGGGGGACAGGGTCGCTACGAGCAGTACTTC.

The chain uses TRBV5-4 and TRBJ2-2, with a possible D match to TRBD1 (6 bases). The CDR3 length is 15 residues. The V end lost 2 bases, the J end lost 4 bases, and 12 bases lay between the germline ends. Germline lookup yields CDR1 SGHNT and CDR2 YYREEE (reference sequence). CDR3 sequence (DNA): TGTGCCAGCAGCTTACCGGGACAAGGCACCGGGGAGCTGTTTTTT. Encoded protein: CASSLPGQGTGELFF.

DNA of the CDR3: TGTGCCAGCAGTTTATGGGACAGGGCCACCGGGGAGCTGTTTTTT. It codes for CASSLWDRATGELFF. The V call is TRBV28, the J call TRBJ2-2; 8 bases align to TRBD1. The CDR3 is made up of 15 amino acids. The trim removed 0 bases at V and 4 bases at J, leaving 1 base unmatched. Germline CDR1 is MDHEN and CDR2 is SYDVKM.

The chain combines TRBV25-1 with TRBJ1-5, with D tentatively TRBD1 (5 bases). The CDR3 covers 14 residues. V gave up 8 bases and J gave up 2 bases, with 13 bases separating them. CDR1 is MGHDK and CDR2 is SYGVNS in the germline V gene. The chain's CDR3 is CASGPGGGNQPQHF. The CDR3 bases are TGTGCCAGCGGCCCGGGGGGGGGCAATCAGCCCCAGCATTTT.

V usage is TRBV9 and J usage is TRBJ2-3, with 8 bases lining up with TRBD2. Trimming removed 8 bases from V and 5 bases from J; junction bases left unmatched: 10. Looked up from germline, CDR1 is SGDLS and CDR2 is YYNGEE. The CDR3 is 14 residues long. CDR3 in DNA: TGTGCCAGGGTGAGGCGGGGGGCAGGAGATACGCAGTATTTT. Translation gives CARVRRGAGDTQYF.

The chain uses TRBV4-2 and TRBJ1-5; D perhaps matches TRBD1 (5 bases). The length of the CDR3 is 16 residues. V dropped 1 base and J dropped 1 base, with 11 bases sitting between them. CDR1 and CDR2 from the germline V gene are LGHNA and YNFKEQ. The DNA for the CDR3 is TGTGCCAGCAGCCAAGGGGAAGGGGCCAGCAATCAGCCCCAGCATTTT. This translates into CASSQGEGASNQPQHF.

The rearrangement links TRBV3-1 (or the pseudogene TRBV3-2) to TRBJ2-7; D possibly corresponds to TRBD1 (7 bases). Between the trimmed V and J ends, which lost 4 bases and 0 bases, there was a span of 10 bases. The CDR3 consists of 14 residues. Germline V gene sequence: CDR1 LGHDT, CDR2 YNNKEL (reference sequence). The CDR3 protein is CASSRGDSSYEQYF. The CDR3 nucleotides read TGTGCCAGCAGCCGGGGGGACAGCTCCTACGAGCAGTACTTC.

This chain joins TRBV2 and TRBJ2-2; 7 nucleotides line up with TRBD1. The junction had 10 bases not matched to a gene; V was cut back by 7 bases and J by 5 bases. Germline CDR1 SNHLY, CDR2 FYNNEI. The CDR3 totals 15 residues. The CDR3: CASTGTVVGTGELFF. CDR3 DNA: TGTGCCAGCACCGGGACAGTCGTGGGGACCGGGGAGCTGTTTTTT. Looking up the rest from reference TRBV2 and TRBJ2-2 gives the full variable domain: EPEVTQTPSHQVTQMGQEVILRCVPISNHLYFYWYRQILGQKVEFLVSFYNNEISEKSEIFDDQFSVERPDGSNFTLKIRSTKLEDSAMYFCASTGTVVGTGELFFGEGSRLTVL.

The rearrangement joins TRBV10-2 to TRBJ1-4; D unresolved. The V gene's germline CDR1 is WSHSY and CDR2 SAAADI. This CDR3 is 17 amino acids long. V shed 6 bases and J shed 0 bases, with 17 bases lying between them. In DNA, the CDR3 is TGCGCCAGCAGCGGGAACTTGGACGCTGCAACTAATGAAAAACTGTTTTTT. Its translation is CASSGNLDAATNEKLFF.

This clone was counted a single time. This chain links TRBV2 with TRBJ2-6; the D gene is possibly TRBD2 (6 bases). Per the germline V gene, CDR1 is SNHLY and CDR2 is FYNNEI. V was cut by 3 bases and J by 2 bases, with 8 bases left in between. There are 15 residues in the CDR3. The CDR3 nucleotides are TGTGCCAGCAGTGACGGGGGAACTGGGGCCAACGTCCTGACTTTC. Its protein product is CASSDGGTGANVLTF.

Regarding this clone: The sample carries other DNA sequences with the same CDR3. This chain links TRBV3-1 (or the pseudogene TRBV3-2) with TRBJ1-2; the D gene is possibly TRBD1 (6 bases). The CDR3 runs 15 residues. Germline assignment: CDR1 LGHDT and CDR2 YNNKEL (reference sequence). V was pared by 0 bases and J by 4 bases, with 12 bases between. CDR3 amino acids: CASSQDGGGSYGYTF. Written as DNA, the CDR3 is TGTGCCAGCAGCCAAGATGGAGGGGGGAGCTATGGCTACACCTTC.

The rearrangement joins TRBV15 to TRBJ2-7; 12 bases match TRBD1. CDR1 is LNHNV and CDR2 is YYDKDF in the germline V gene (reference sequence). After removal of 5 bases from V and 3 bases from J, the junction contained 2 bases not matched to a gene. CDR3 length: 14 residues. The CDR3 DNA sequence: TGTGCCACCAGCGGGGACAGGGGGCGCTACGAGCAGTACTTC. Residues: CATSGDRGRYEQYF.